The clone carrying this T cell receptor (beta chain) was picked up a small number of times. Original processing methods: Nucleated cell counts were estimated from reference gene primer amplification. TCRdb's table, derived via immunoSEQ multiplex PCR, lists solely in-frame clones and lacks some. V and J calls and clone size are those listed in that table; D and trimming were worked out from the DNA. The top ten hold roughly 3.9% of the sample, which has some 170,000 clones, roughly 89% seen once. This sample stems from a study of blood T cell repertoires in COVID-19. About the research overall: The samples span acute and convalescent COVID-19 from the United States, Italy and Spain. PBMCs, B-cell-depleted T cells, or T cells were the source of the cDNA or gDNA that made up the material.

Trimming left V 0 bases short and J 5 bases short, with 11 bases between. The germline gives CDR1 SGHRS, CDR2 YFSETQ. CDR3 length: 14 amino acids. The specimen sequenced was peripheral blood. The receptor was isolated from a woman aged 60-75 years who had recovered from COVID-19. The chain couples TRBV5-1 to TRBJ1-1, with D perhaps matching TRBD1 (6 bases). This chain's CDR3 is CASSLAEGGTEAFF. The CDR3, as DNA: TGCGCCAGCAGCTTGGCGGAGGGGGGGACTGAAGCTTTCTTT.